Sequencing of this TCR beta chain was carried out in a study of T cell repertoires in cytomegalovirus infection. At the level of the study: Matching HLA type and CMV infection were both indicated by public TCR beta signatures. Study results and limitations: Frequencies of public TCR beta families were cumulated, and this identified carriers of CMV plus the relevant HLA. It was HLA-C-restricted CMV-specific TCR beta clonotypes that dominated the response ex vivo.

TCRdb independently ran MiXCR on the reads; one entry per CDR3 protein. The sample shows 250,000 to 300,000 distinct CDR3 sequences, over 20% of them seen only once. Worth noting for this clonotype: Its antigen remains unidentified.

CDR3 length: 15 amino acids. Germline V gene lookup returns CDR1 MDHEN and CDR2 SYDVKM. V shed 2 bases and J 4 bases; nucleotides not matched to a gene: 5. This TCR derives from a human donor in good health (CMV status not recorded). Some clones in this sample may be carry-over from other donors' samples. The genes are TRBV28 and TRBJ2-5; 9 bases align to TRBD1. The sequenced sample consisted of PBMCs. The CDR3 DNA reads as TGTGCCAGCAGTTTACCGAAGACAGGGGGAGAGACCCAGTACTTC. It translates to CASSLPKTGGETQYF. The full variable domain, rest sourced from reference TRBV28 and TRBJ2-5, is DVKVTQSSRYLVKRTGEKVFLECVQDMDHENMFWYRQDPGLGLRLIYFSYDVKMKEKGDIPEGYSVSREKKERFSLILESASTNQTSMYLCASSLPKTGGETQYFGPGTRLLVL.